The 9 T cell receptor beta chains reported below all come from one sample, sequenced in a study of cytomegalovirus exposure and HLA in healthy donors. TCRdb's table, derived via immunoSEQ multiplex PCR, lists solely in-frame clones and lacks some. Of about 160,000 clones detected, around 96% appear once; the ten largest clones hold approximately 1%. Sequencing was carried out using PBMCs. All receptors derive from a woman aged 18-30 years in good health and CMV-seronegative.

This chain links TRBV5-1 with TRBJ1-1; D gene ambiguous. The CDR3 sequence is 13 residues long. Trimming shortened V by 1 base and J by 5 bases, and 9 bases separated the two germline ends. Per germline, CDR1 SGHRS and CDR2 YFSETQ. The CDR3 DNA reads as TGCGCCAGCAGCTTGAGGAGGGTGACTGAAGCTTTCTTT. It specifies CASSLRRVTEAFF. The variable domain in full, completed from reference TRBV5-1 and TRBJ1-1, reads KAGVTQTPRYLIKTRGQQVTLSCSPISGHRSVSWYQQTPGQGLQFLFEYFSETQRNKGNFPGRFSGRQFSNSRSEMNVSTLELGDSALYLCASSLRRVTEAFFGQGTRLTVV.

The rearrangement joins TRBV19 to TRBJ2-7; possible D gene TRBD1, 6 bases. The V end was cut by 3 bases, the J end by 4 bases, with 10 bases between. Per the germline V gene, CDR1 is LNHDA and CDR2 is SQIVND (reference sequence). The CDR3 covers 13 residues. CDR3 in amino acids: CASSMGRGYEQYF. The DNA for the CDR3 is TGTGCCAGTAGTATGGGAAGGGGGTACGAGCAGTACTTC.

This chain uses TRBV5-4 with TRBJ1-4; 9 nucleotides align to TRBD1. J lost 5 bases, V lost 3 bases, and 5 bases had no gene match. This CDR3 comprises 15 residues. From germline, CDR1 is SGHNT and CDR2 YYREEE (reference sequence). The CDR3 DNA follows: TGTGCCAGCAGCTATGGACAGGGGCGAAATGAAAAACTGTTTTTT. Amino acid sequence: CASSYGQGRNEKLFF.

The chain carries TRBV4-3 and TRBJ1-4; possible D gene TRBD1, 6 bases. Looked up from germline, CDR1 is LGHNA and CDR2 is YSLEER. This CDR3 is 15 amino acids long. V lost 0 bases, J lost 6 bases, and 11 bases lay in between. The CDR3 reads CASSQDFTGYEKLFF. As DNA, the CDR3 is TGCGCCAGCAGCCAAGATTTCACAGGGTATGAAAAACTGTTTTTT.

V usage is TRBV5-1 and J usage is TRBJ1-3, with 7 bases lining up with TRBD1. Germline V lookup: CDR1 SGHRS, CDR2 YFSETQ. V shed 3 bases and J 2 bases; nucleotides not matched to a gene: 5. The CDR3 loop spans 15 amino acids. The CDR3 reads CASSSLGTAGNTIYF. DNA of the CDR3: TGCGCCAGCAGCTCTCTAGGGACAGCTGGAAACACCATATATTTT.

The chain couples TRBV10-3 to TRBJ2-7; 10 nucleotides align to TRBD2. The CDR3 runs to 18 residues. V shed 4 bases, J shed 0 bases, and the junction held 12 bases outside the gene matches. From germline, CDR1 is ENHRY and CDR2 SYGVKD. The CDR3 is CAISGGASGGRSSYEQYF. The CDR3 DNA reads TGTGCCATCAGTGGTGGGGCTAGCGGGGGCCGTAGCTCCTACGAGCAGTACTTC.

The rearrangement joins TRBV2 to TRBJ1-1; 8 bases fit TRBD1. The germline V gene has CDR1 SNHLY and CDR2 FYNNEI. The CDR3 consists of 13 residues. V trimming: 7 bases; J trimming: 5 bases; junction bases outside the gene matches: 6. Here the CDR3 reads CASIGQGWTEAFF. In nucleotides, the CDR3 is TGTGCCAGCATCGGACAGGGTTGGACTGAAGCTTTCTTT.

V is TRBV11-2 and J is TRBJ1-6, with a possible D match to TRBD1 (5 bases). The ends were cut back, 3 bases at V and 2 bases at J, with 11 bases in the middle. Looked up from germline, CDR1 is SGHAT and CDR2 is FQNNGV. The CDR3 sequence is 16 residues long. The DNA for the CDR3 is TGTGCCAGCAGCTTCGACAGAAAAACCTATAATTCACCCCTCCACTTT. Amino acid sequence: CASSFDRKTYNSPLHF.

This clone was counted once. V gene TRBV25-1 combines with J gene TRBJ1-4; D might be TRBD1 (6 bases). The CDR3 covers 13 residues. CDR1 and CDR2 from the germline V gene are MGHDK and SYGVNS. Trimming shortened V by 2 bases and J by 8 bases, and 9 bases separated the two germline ends. CDR3 sequence reads: CASSEAQGEKLFF. The CDR3 DNA is TGTGCCAGCAGTGAAGCCCAGGGGGAAAAACTGTTTTTT.